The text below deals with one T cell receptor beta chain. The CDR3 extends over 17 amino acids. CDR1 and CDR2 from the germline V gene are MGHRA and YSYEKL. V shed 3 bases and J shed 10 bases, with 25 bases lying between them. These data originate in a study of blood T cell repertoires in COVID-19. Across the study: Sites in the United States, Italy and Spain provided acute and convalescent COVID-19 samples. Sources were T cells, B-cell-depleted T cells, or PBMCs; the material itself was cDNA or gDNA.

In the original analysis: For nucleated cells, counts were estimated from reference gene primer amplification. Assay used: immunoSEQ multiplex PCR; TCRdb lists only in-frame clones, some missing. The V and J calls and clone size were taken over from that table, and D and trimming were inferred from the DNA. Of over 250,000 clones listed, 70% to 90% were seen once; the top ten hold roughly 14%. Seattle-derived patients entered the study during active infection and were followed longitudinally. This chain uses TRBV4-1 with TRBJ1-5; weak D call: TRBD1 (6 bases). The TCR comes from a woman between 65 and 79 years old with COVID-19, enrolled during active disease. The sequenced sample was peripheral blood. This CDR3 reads CASSQEPQGLDWGPQHF. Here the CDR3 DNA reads TGCGCCAGCAGCCAGGAACCACAGGGCCTGGATTGGGGACCCCAGCATTTT.